A single sample is the source of the 26 T cell receptor beta chains below, sequenced in a study of PD-1 blockade in mismatch repair-deficient tumors. Measured with immunoSEQ multiplex PCR; TCRdb has only the in-frame clones, and not every one. The sample holds around 9,000 clones, approximately 85% seen once. Source: PBMCs, taken less than 47 weeks after starting pembrolizumab. All receptors derive from an adult with mismatch repair-deficient cancer.

V usage is TRBV27 and J usage is TRBJ2-7, with TRBD2 matching 12 bases. CDR3 length: 17 amino acids. Germline loops: CDR1 MNHEY, CDR2 SMNVEV (reference sequence). V shed 2 bases and J 2 bases; nucleotides not matched to a gene: 7. CDR3 region: CASSLLAGGGRAYEQYF. CDR3 in DNA: TGTGCCAGCAGTTTACTAGCGGGAGGGGGACGCGCCTACGAGCAGTACTTC.

The rearrangement joins TRBV15 to TRBJ1-2, with D perhaps TRBD1 (5 bases). The CDR3 sequence is 17 residues long. V was cut by 0 bases and J by 0 bases, with 14 bases left in between. From germline, CDR1 is LNHNV and CDR2 YYDKDF (reference sequence). Here the CDR3 reads CATSRDGRGSANYGYTF. The CDR3 DNA follows: TGTGCCACCAGCAGAGACGGACGGGGGAGTGCTAACTATGGCTACACCTTC.

V usage is TRBV28 and J usage is TRBJ2-1, with 10 bases fitting TRBD1. Germline V CDR1 and CDR2: MDHEN, SYDVKM. V lost 6 bases to trimming and J lost 9 bases; unmatched junction nucleotides: 11. The CDR3 spans 15 residues. Written as DNA, the CDR3 is TGTGCCAGCAGAACCGGGACAGGGGTTTATAGTGAGCAGTTCTTC. As protein: CASRTGTGVYSEQFF.

Concerning this clone itself: One junction end disagrees with the germline gene, perhaps due to a read error. The chain joins TRBV9 to TRBJ1-2, with TRBD1 matching over 12 bases. Germline V lookup: CDR1 SGDLS, CDR2 YYNGEE. The CDR3 length is 13 residues. The CDR3: CASSPSRDRGLHF. Here the CDR3 DNA reads TGTGCCAGCAGCCCCTCCCGGGACAGGGGGCTGCACTTC.

The chain joins TRBV7-9 to TRBJ2-7, with 11 bases that match TRBD2. The length of the CDR3 is 17 residues. Germline loops: CDR1 SEHNR, CDR2 FQNEAQ (reference sequence). The V segment lost 4 bases and the J segment 1 base; nucleotides outside the gene matches: 9. As DNA, the CDR3 is TGTGCCAGCAGCTCTAGTTCTAGCGGGAGGAAATCCTACGAGCAGTACTTC. This encodes CASSSSSSGRKSYEQYF.

V is TRBV9 and J is TRBJ2-7; 11 bases fit TRBD1. Germline V gene lookup returns CDR1 SGDLS and CDR2 YYNGEE. Trimming took 4 bases from V and 2 from J; bases not matched to a gene: 2. The CDR3 loop spans 14 amino acids. This CDR3 is CASSPGQGAYEQYF. DNA for the CDR3: TGTGCCAGCAGCCCGGGACAGGGGGCCTACGAGCAGTACTTC.

The CDR3 nucleotides are TGTGCCAGCAGTTCCCCCCTATCGAAGACAGGTTCCTACGAGCAGTACTTC. The encoded protein is CASSSPLSKTGSYEQYF. The chain has TRBV28 and TRBJ2-7; a weak D match, TRBD1 (6 bases). This CDR3 comprises 17 residues. CDR1 is MDHEN, CDR2 SYDVKM, per germline. The V end was cut by 4 bases, the J end by 1 base, with 20 bases between.

V gene TRBV30 combines with J gene TRBJ1-1; D uncertain. The CDR3 length is 13 residues. The V end lost 5 bases, the J end lost 4 bases, and 14 bases lay between the germline ends. Germline CDR1 and CDR2: GTSNPN and SVGIG (reference sequence). CDR3: CAWGRGVGTEAFF. Written as DNA, the CDR3 is TGTGCCTGGGGGCGGGGTGTTGGCACTGAAGCTTTCTTT.

Concerning this clone itself: The same CDR3 is also encoded by other DNA sequences in this sample. This sequence joins TRBV5-1 and TRBJ2-6, with D tentatively TRBD2 (6 bases). V was cut by 4 bases and J by 2 bases, with 10 bases left in between. From germline, CDR1 is SGHRS and CDR2 YFSETQ. This CDR3 comprises 15 residues. The CDR3 nucleotides are TGCGCCAGCAGCCCCTCGGGGGCTGGGGCCAACGTCCTGACTTTC. Translation gives CASSPSGAGANVLTF.

The chain is built from TRBV7-3 and TRBJ2-2; TRBD1 aligns across 9 bases. In germline, CDR1 is SGHTA, CDR2 FQGTGA. CDR3 length: 15 residues. V dropped 2 bases and J dropped 7; count of bases not matched to a gene: 5. CDR3 region: CASSLRTGEIGELFF. DNA of the CDR3: TGTGCCAGCAGCTTACGGACAGGGGAAATCGGGGAGCTGTTTTTT.

This chain joins TRBV30 and TRBJ2-3, with D tentatively TRBD1 (6 bases). Germline V lookup: CDR1 GTSNPN, CDR2 SVGIG (reference sequence). Trimming removed 2 bases at V and 1 base at J, with 13 bases between. The CDR3 spans 15 residues. The CDR3 protein is CAWSSGEIGTDTQYF. For the CDR3, the DNA is TGTGCCTGGAGTTCAGGGGAGATCGGCACAGATACGCAGTATTTT.

This chain uses TRBV11-2 with TRBJ1-5, with D hard to call. This CDR3 is 13 amino acids long. Germline CDR1 and CDR2: SGHAT and FQNNGV. With 2 bases removed from V and 11 bases from J, the gap between germline ends came to 13 bases. The CDR3 nucleotides are TGTGCCAGCAGCTTACACCGGACTGCGGCCCAGCATTTT. Its translation: CASSLHRTAAQHF.

V usage is TRBV28 and J usage is TRBJ2-7; tentatively, D is TRBD2 (5 bases). Germline V lookup: CDR1 MDHEN, CDR2 SYDVKM. There are 16 residues in the CDR3. Trimming took 7 bases from V and 2 from J, leaving 21 bases between them. The DNA of the CDR3 is TGTGCCAGCACCCCGCGAGGTGCGGGCCAAACCTACGAGCAGTACTTC. As protein: CASTPRGAGQTYEQYF.

The genes are TRBV6-1 and TRBJ1-5; TRBD1 is a possible D gene (6 bases). The CDR3 is made up of 15 amino acids. Germline-derived CDR1 and CDR2 are MNHNS and SASEGT. V shed 1 base and J shed 3 bases, with 10 bases lying between them. In DNA form, the CDR3 reads TGTGCCAGCAGTGAAGGGACAGCCTACAATCAGCCCCAGCATTTT. It encodes CASSEGTAYNQPQHF.

The chain carries TRBV28 and TRBJ2-7; 7 bases fit TRBD2. The J segment lost 2 bases and the V segment lost 10 bases, leaving 14 bases of the junction unmatched. This CDR3 spans 15 amino acids. The germline V gene encodes CDR1 MDHEN and CDR2 SYDVKM. CDR3 residues: CANRFMRREPYEQYF. CDR3 sequence (DNA): TGTGCCAACAGATTTATGCGGCGGGAGCCCTACGAGCAGTACTTC.

Remarks on this clone: The same CDR3 also results from other DNA sequences found in this sample. As DNA, the CDR3 is TGCGCCAGCAGCTTGGGGGCTAGCGGGACAGATACGCAGTATTTT. Its translation: CASSLGASGTDTQYF. The chain combines TRBV5-1 with TRBJ2-3; 8 positions agree with TRBD2. Trimming removed 0 bases from V and 3 bases from J; junction bases left unmatched: 3. Looked up from germline, CDR1 is SGHRS and CDR2 is YFSETQ. The CDR3 has 15 amino acids. The variable domain in full, completed from reference TRBV5-1 and TRBJ2-3, reads KAGVTQTPRYLIKTRGQQVTLSCSPISGHRSVSWYQQTPGQGLQFLFEYFSETQRNKGNFPGRFSGRQFSNSRSEMNVSTLELGDSALYLCASSLGASGTDTQYFGPGTRLTVL.

This chain joins TRBV18 and TRBJ2-5, with D maybe TRBD2 (6 bases). The CDR3 spans 14 residues. CDR1 is KGHSH, CDR2 LQKENI, per germline. V lost 6 bases to trimming and J lost 1 base, with 12 bases between them. This chain's CDR3 is CASSPRELQETQYF. CDR3 coding DNA: TGTGCCAGCTCCCCCCGGGAGCTCCAAGAGACCCAGTACTTC.

This clone has a handful of counts. The rearrangement links TRBV2 to TRBJ2-7; 7 positions agree with TRBD1. This CDR3 spans 15 amino acids. Looked up from germline, CDR1 is SNHLY and CDR2 is FYNNEI. V dropped 6 bases and J dropped 4; count of bases not matched to a gene: 12. The CDR3 nucleotides are TGTGCCAGCAGATACGAGGGGGCGAATGGATACGAGCAGTACTTC. It yields the protein CASRYEGANGYEQYF.

This chain uses TRBV25-1 with TRBJ2-5, with D tentatively TRBD1 (5 bases). V was trimmed by 5 bases and J by 6 bases, leaving 13 bases between them. This CDR3 is built from 13 residues. Germline V gives CDR1 MGHDK, CDR2 SYGVNS. The CDR3 protein is CASSFVQGKTQYF. CDR3 sequence (DNA): TGTGCCAGCAGTTTTGTTCAGGGAAAGACCCAGTACTTC.

The chain couples TRBV19 to TRBJ2-7, with D possibly TRBD2 on 5 matching bases. This CDR3 has 14 amino acids. CDR1 is LNHDA and CDR2 is SQIVND in the germline V gene (reference sequence). V was pared by 8 bases and J by 0 bases, with 14 bases between. DNA for the CDR3: TGTGCCAGTGGAGGAGCGGACCGCTCCTACGAGCAGTACTTC. Translating it yields CASGGADRSYEQYF.

The V and J genes are TRBV7-3 and TRBJ2-1; TRBD2 is a possible D gene (6 bases). Trimming removed 0 bases from V and 4 bases from J, with 10 bases in between. There are 15 residues in the CDR3. CDR1 and CDR2 from the germline V gene are SGHTA and FQGTGA. The CDR3 DNA follows: TGTGCCAGCAGCTTAACGGGCGGGGTTTACAATGAGCAGTTCTTC. Translating gives CASSLTGGVYNEQFF.

J is TRBJ2-5 and V is TRBV29-1; 11 bases agree with TRBD1. The CDR3 is 14 amino acids. V lost 5 bases, J lost 4 bases, and 6 bases stayed unmatched. In germline, CDR1 is SQVTM, CDR2 ANQGSEA. CDR3 protein: CSVTPGTGGETQYF. The CDR3 nucleotides are TGCAGCGTTACTCCCGGGACAGGGGGAGAGACCCAGTACTTC.

This clone was counted between two and nine times. The chain links TRBV19 to TRBJ1-2, with D maybe TRBD1 (6 bases). Trimming pared 1 base from V and 2 bases from J, leaving 11 bases between. Germline CDR1 LNHDA, CDR2 SQIVND (reference sequence). CDR3 length equals 15 residues. This chain's CDR3 is CASSIVYRANYGYTF. The CDR3 DNA reads as TGTGCCAGTAGTATAGTCTACAGGGCAAACTATGGCTACACCTTC.

The chain combines TRBV5-1 with TRBJ2-2; 15 nucleotides match TRBD2. Germline lookup yields CDR1 SGHRS and CDR2 YFSETQ. V dropped 4 bases and J dropped 4; count of bases not matched to a gene: 8. The CDR3 consists of 18 residues. The CDR3 region is CASSPGLAGGPRTGELFF. CDR3 DNA sequence: TGCGCCAGCAGCCCCGGACTAGCGGGAGGGCCGCGCACCGGGGAGCTGTTTTTT.

The chain carries TRBV15 and TRBJ2-1, with D unclear. Germline V gene lookup returns CDR1 LNHNV and CDR2 YYDKDF (reference sequence). The CDR3 extends over 15 amino acids. Trimming took 1 base from V and 2 from J, leaving 9 bases between them. This CDR3 is CATSRVSFAYNEQFF. The CDR3 DNA reads as TGTGCCACCAGCAGAGTTTCATTTGCCTACAATGAGCAGTTCTTC.

This clone has more than one count but fewer than ten. The chain links TRBV7-2 to TRBJ2-7; maybe TRBD2 (5 bases). The CDR3 spans 13 residues. Trimming removed 5 bases from V and 3 bases from J, with 11 bases in between. Germline CDR1 reads SGHTA; CDR2 reads FQGNSA. CDR3 coding DNA: TGTGCCAGCAGCATTAGCGAATACTACGAGCAGTACTTC. Its protein is CASSISEYYEQYF. Looking up the rest from reference TRBV7-2 and TRBJ2-7 gives the full variable domain: GAGVSQSPSNKVTEKGKDVELRCDPISGHTALYWYRQSLGQGLEFLIYFQGNSAPDKSGLPSDRFSAERTGGSVSTLTIQRTQQEDSAVYLCASSISEYYEQYFGPGTRLTVT.